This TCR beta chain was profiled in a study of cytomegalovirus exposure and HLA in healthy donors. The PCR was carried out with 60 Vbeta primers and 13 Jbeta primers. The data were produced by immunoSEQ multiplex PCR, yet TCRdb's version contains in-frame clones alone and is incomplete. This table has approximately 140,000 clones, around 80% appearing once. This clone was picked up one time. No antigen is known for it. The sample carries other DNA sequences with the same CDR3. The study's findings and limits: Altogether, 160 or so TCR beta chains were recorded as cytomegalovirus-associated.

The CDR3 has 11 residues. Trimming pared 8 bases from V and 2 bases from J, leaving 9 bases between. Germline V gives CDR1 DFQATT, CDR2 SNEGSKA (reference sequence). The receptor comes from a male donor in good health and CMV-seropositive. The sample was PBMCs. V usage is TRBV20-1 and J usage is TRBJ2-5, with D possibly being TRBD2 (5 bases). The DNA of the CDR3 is TGCAGTCCGGGGTCGCAAGAGACCCAGTACTTC. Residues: CSPGSQETQYF.